Listed here is a single T cell receptor (beta chain). The data originate from a study of sequential checkpoint blockade in melanoma. The overall study: First-line arms were nivolumab then ipilimumab, or the reverse, randomized 1:1. Maintenance nivolumab came after either treatment sequence.

This CDR3 comprises 22 residues. This table comes from immunoSEQ multiplex PCR, and its TCRdb copy is limited to in-frame clones, with some not included. This table holds 15,000 to 20,000 clones, about 67% found once. Treatment described: randomized to nivolumab then ipilimumab (arm A) or the reverse (arm B). No patient had prior DNA-damaging chemotherapy. From thawed PBMCs, live CD3+CD8+ cells negative for CD19 and CD56 were sorted. The V and J genes are TRBV12-2 and TRBJ2-3; the table's D call, TRBD1, was not checked against the DNA. TRBV12-2 is deemed a pseudogene. The clonotype comes from a human donor with melanoma. The starting material was CD8+ T cells sorted from blood (inferred from file names), obtained from a patient given nivolumab and ipilimumab in sequence. CDR3 in DNA: TGTGCAAGTCGCTTAGGGCGCTCGTCCCGGGACAGGGGGCGGGCGTACACAGATACGCAGTATTTT. Protein: CASRLGRSSRDRGRAYTDTQYF.